The 30 T cell receptor beta chains in this list originate from one sample, sequenced in a study of vaccination and CD4 T cells after COVID-19. Sample treatment: approximately nine-day PBMC culture with coronavirus spike peptide pools or control peptides (ViraFEST assay). These receptors' antigens are unknown. Sequence data for DNA of cultured CD4+ T cells were generated by the Oncomine TCR Beta short-read assay. TCRdb analysed the PCR reads with MiXCR anew, one entry per CDR3 protein. The table records about 7,300 distinct CDR3 sequences, about 47% of them present only once. Material for sequencing was CD4+ T cells from blood, cultured in vitro. These receptors came from a human donor who had recovered from COVID-19.

The CDR3 loop is CASSKGGKQVQPQHF. CDR3 DNA: TGTGCCAGCAGCAAAGGGGGTAAGCAGGTTCAGCCCCAGCATTTT. V and J are TRBV21-1 and TRBJ1-5. TRBV21-1 is a pseudogene locus. The CDR3 totals 15 residues.

The CDR3 reads CASSRQGRETQYF. CDR3 nucleotide sequence: TGTGCCAGCTCACGACAGGGCAGAGAGACCCAGTACTTC. The chain links TRBV18 to TRBJ2-5, with TRBD1 matching 7 bases. V shed 4 bases and J 4 bases; nucleotides not matched to a gene: 3. The CDR3 contains 13 residues. Per germline, CDR1 KGHSH and CDR2 LQKENI.

Written as DNA, the CDR3 is TGTGCCAGCAGCTTCCCCGGGGGGAGGTACGAGCAGTACTTC. Protein sequence: CASSFPGGRYEQYF. The chain recombines TRBV7-2 with TRBJ2-7; the match to TRBD2 covers 7 bases. The CDR3 has 14 amino acids. Trimming at V came to 3 bases and at J to 4 bases, leaving 6 bases not matched to a gene. Looked up from germline, CDR1 is SGHTA and CDR2 is FQGNSA.

In this sample, this clonotype turned up a few times. The rearrangement links TRBV6-2 or TRBV6-3 to TRBJ1-1; D is unresolved. The V gene's germline CDR1 is MNHEY and CDR2 SVGEGT. The ends were cut back, 6 bases at V and 0 bases at J, with 8 bases in the middle. This CDR3 spans 13 amino acids. The CDR3 protein is CASSATVNTEAFF. CDR3 coding DNA: TGTGCCAGCAGCGCGACGGTGAACACTGAAGCTTTCTTT.

The chain uses TRBV6-2 or TRBV6-3 and TRBJ1-5; D is possibly TRBD1 (5 bases). The length of the CDR3 is 13 residues. Trimming pared 7 bases from V and 3 bases from J, leaving 10 bases between. Germline CDR1 and CDR2: MNHEY and SVGEGT. The CDR3 sequence is CASTPTANQPQHF. The CDR3 DNA reads as TGTGCCAGCACCCCGACAGCCAATCAGCCCCAGCATTTT.

This chain uses TRBV5-4 with TRBJ2-1, with D possibly being TRBD1 (6 bases). V was clipped by 4 bases and J by 3 bases, with 14 bases between them. Germline CDR1 and CDR2: SGHNT and YYREEE (reference sequence). The CDR3 has 15 amino acids. The CDR3 DNA reads as TGTGCCAGCAGCCCCCGGGACAAAGACTACAATGAGCAGTTCTTC. Amino acid sequence: CASSPRDKDYNEQFF.

There are a few counts of this clonotype. CDR3 sequence reads: CASSGLAGETQYF. The CDR3 DNA follows: TGTGCCAGTAGTGGGCTAGCTGGCGAGACCCAGTACTTC. V and J are TRBV19 and TRBJ2-5, with D possibly matching TRBD2 (5 bases). The CDR3 has 13 amino acids. Germline V CDR1 and CDR2: LNHDA, SQIVND (reference sequence). V gave up 5 bases and J gave up 5 bases, with 12 bases separating them.

The V gene is TRBV24-1, the J gene TRBJ2-5, with D possibly matching TRBD1 (5 bases). The CDR3 has 13 amino acids. Trimming took 1 base from V and 3 from J, leaving 5 bases between them. Germline V CDR1 and CDR2: KGHDR, SFDVKD. Here the CDR3 reads CATSDFREETQYF. The DNA for the CDR3 is TGTGCCACCAGTGATTTCAGGGAAGAGACCCAGTACTTC.

The chain links TRBV28 to TRBJ2-3, with D perhaps matching TRBD1 (6 bases). Germline V CDR1 and CDR2: MDHEN, SYDVKM. The CDR3 is 15 residues long. With 4 bases removed from V and 5 bases from J, the gap between germline ends came to 16 bases. CDR3 region: CASSSSTGKGDTQYF. The CDR3 DNA sequence: TGTGCCAGCAGTTCGTCTACAGGGAAGGGAGATACGCAGTATTTT.

This chain joins TRBV27 and TRBJ1-2; 7 bases fit TRBD1. The J segment lost 5 bases and the V segment lost 2 bases, leaving 2 bases of the junction unmatched. CDR1 and CDR2 from the germline V gene are MNHEY and SMNVEV (reference sequence). The CDR3 is 13 amino acids. CDR3: CASSLPGGYGYTF. CDR3 sequence (DNA): TGTGCCAGCAGTTTACCAGGGGGATATGGCTACACCTTC.

This sequence joins TRBV30 and TRBJ1-1, with TRBD1 identical over 8 bases. The CDR3 totals 14 residues. Germline trimming cut 0 bases from V and 4 bases from J; bases unmatched to any gene: 4. Per the germline V gene, CDR1 is GTSNPN and CDR2 is SVGIG (reference sequence). In DNA, the CDR3 is TGTGCCTGGAGTGTCAGGGGGCTAGGCACTGAAGCTTTCTTT. Amino acid sequence: CAWSVRGLGTEAFF.

This clonotype was found a few times. The J gene is TRBJ1-1, the V gene TRBV20-1, with D possibly matching TRBD1 (6 bases). Germline CDR1 and CDR2: DFQATT and SNEGSKA (reference sequence). This CDR3 is 14 amino acids long. V was trimmed by 0 bases and J by 6 bases, leaving 14 bases between them. The CDR3 DNA reads TGCAGTGCTAGAGATCCCCAGGGGAGACCTGAAGCTTTCTTT. Its protein product is CSARDPQGRPEAFF.

The chain joins TRBV25-1 to TRBJ1-6; D is possibly TRBD1 (5 bases). The V gene's germline CDR1 is MGHDK and CDR2 SYGVNS. With 6 bases removed from V and 9 bases from J, the gap between germline ends came to 15 bases. The CDR3 loop spans 14 amino acids. The CDR3 sequence: CASRDSVGASPLHF. The DNA of the CDR3 is TGTGCCAGCAGAGACAGCGTCGGCGCTTCACCCCTCCACTTT.

V is TRBV6-1 and J is TRBJ1-5, with D unclear. CDR3 size: 12 residues. Per germline, CDR1 MNHNS and CDR2 SASEGT. The V end was cut by 5 bases, the J end by 1 base, with 3 bases between. The CDR3 reads CASSTSNQPQHF. The CDR3 coding sequence is TGTGCCAGCAGTACCAGCAATCAGCCCCAGCATTTT.

The count of this clonotype is one. J is TRBJ2-5 and V is TRBV11-2, with a possible D match to TRBD2 (6 bases). CDR3 length: 14 residues. V lost 2 bases and J lost 5, with 12 bases in between. Germline V gene data show CDR1 as SGHAT and CDR2 as FQNNGV. This CDR3 reads CASSLFTSKETQYF. In DNA, the CDR3 is TGTGCCAGCAGCTTATTTACTAGCAAGGAGACCCAGTACTTC.

This chain connects TRBV6-2 or TRBV6-3 to TRBJ1-1; D unresolved. Germline CDR1 is MNHEY and CDR2 is SVGEGT. V dropped 0 bases and J dropped 1 base, with 21 bases sitting between them. CDR3 length: 19 residues. DNA of the CDR3: TGTGCCAGCAGTTACTCGATGAAAGGCAGGACCCTAGGGAACACTGAAGCTTTCTTT. Protein: CASSYSMKGRTLGNTEAFF.

The rearrangement links TRBV2 to TRBJ1-1; 7 nucleotides line up with TRBD1. The CDR3 length is 14 residues. The V gene's germline CDR1 is SNHLY and CDR2 FYNNEI. The trim removed 2 bases at V and 5 bases at J, leaving 5 bases unmatched. The CDR3 sequence: CASSERDRETEAFF. The CDR3 bases are TGTGCCAGCAGTGAAAGGGACAGAGAGACTGAAGCTTTCTTT.

V is TRBV6-1 and J is TRBJ1-4, with TRBD1 matching 7 bases. Germline loops: CDR1 MNHNS, CDR2 SASEGT. J lost 0 bases, V lost 6 bases, and 13 bases had no gene match. This CDR3 is 18 amino acids long. CDR3: CASRPGTVRGATNEKLFF. The DNA of the CDR3 is TGTGCCAGCAGGCCTGGGACAGTTAGAGGAGCAACTAATGAAAAACTGTTTTTT.

This chain uses TRBV30 with TRBJ2-7; TRBD2 matches at 7 bases. Unmatched junction bases numbered 11, after V lost 2 bases and J lost 4 bases. CDR3 size: 15 residues. CDR1 is GTSNPN, CDR2 SVGIG, per germline (reference sequence). The CDR3 DNA reads TGTGCCTGGAGTCAGGCGGGAGTTCGGGCATACGAGCAGTACTTC. Its translation: CAWSQAGVRAYEQYF.

This clonotype was counted only a few times. This chain links TRBV24-1 with TRBJ2-3, with a possible D match to TRBD1 (6 bases). Germline loops: CDR1 KGHDR, CDR2 SFDVKD. The CDR3 is 13 residues long. The V end was cut by 4 bases, the J end by 6 bases, with 10 bases between. Here the CDR3 reads CATSDTGQDTQYF. CDR3 in DNA: TGTGCCACCAGTGACACTGGACAGGATACGCAGTATTTT.

The CDR3 coding sequence is TGTGCCAGCAGCCCTTCAGCGGAACTAATACAAGAGACCCAGTACTTC. Protein: CASSPSAELIQETQYF. The chain carries TRBV7-9 and TRBJ2-5; D possibly corresponds to TRBD2 (5 bases). Per germline, CDR1 SEHNR and CDR2 FQNEAQ (reference sequence). CDR3 size: 16 residues. V lost 5 bases, J lost 2 bases, and 18 bases lay in between.

This chain joins TRBV5-1 and TRBJ2-5, with D perhaps given as TRBD1 or TRBD2 (5 bases each). Trimming stripped 3 bases from V and 2 bases from J, with 11 bases between. CDR3 size: 14 residues. Germline CDR1 reads SGHRS; CDR2 reads YFSETQ. DNA for the CDR3: TGCGCCAGCAGCTACGGGGCCTCTCAAGAGACCCAGTACTTC. This sequence encodes CASSYGASQETQYF.

The sample holds a few counts of this clonotype. The chain joins TRBV2 to TRBJ1-1; no definite D call. This CDR3 spans 14 amino acids. The V and J ends lost 2 bases and 1 base respectively, with 8 bases between them. Germline CDR1 reads SNHLY; CDR2 reads FYNNEI. The CDR3 sequence: CASSESAKNTEAFF. As DNA, the CDR3 is TGTGCCAGCAGTGAATCGGCAAAGAACACTGAAGCTTTCTTT. The variable domain in full, completed from reference TRBV2 and TRBJ1-1, reads EPEVTQTPSHQVTQMGQEVILRCVPISNHLYFYWYRQILGQKVEFLVSFYNNEISEKSEIFDDQFSVERPDGSNFTLKIRSTKLEDSAMYFCASSESAKNTEAFFGQGTRLTVV.

The chain employs TRBV7-3 and TRBJ1-5; a weak D match, TRBD1 (5 bases). V was shortened by 3 bases and J by 3 bases, with 9 bases between the two germline ends. Germline lookup yields CDR1 SGHTA and CDR2 FQGTGA. The CDR3 has 14 residues. The CDR3 reads CASSFRQPNQPQHF. Written as DNA, the CDR3 is TGTGCCAGCAGCTTCCGACAGCCCAATCAGCCCCAGCATTTT.

This clonotype was found a few times. This chain uses TRBV20-1 with TRBJ2-3; a weak D match, TRBD2 (6 bases). CDR3 size: 15 residues. The V end lost 1 base, the J end lost 2 bases, and 13 bases lay between the germline ends. The germline V gene encodes CDR1 DFQATT and CDR2 SNEGSKA (reference sequence). CDR3 bases: TGCAGTGCTAGAGCCCCTGGCGGGAACACAGATACGCAGTATTTT. It encodes CSARAPGGNTDTQYF.

The DNA for the CDR3 is TGCAGTGCTAGAGATGGTAGCGGGGCCTCAGGTGCGCAGTATTTT. This translates into CSARDGSGASGAQYF. The chain uses TRBV20-1 and TRBJ2-3; 8 positions agree with TRBD2. The junction had 12 bases not matched to a gene; V was cut back by 0 bases and J by 10 bases. Germline-derived CDR1 and CDR2 are DFQATT and SNEGSKA (reference sequence). This CDR3 is built from 15 residues.

This chain uses TRBV7-2 with TRBJ1-1, with no clear D. The CDR3 is 14 residues long. V was shortened by 5 bases and J by 2 bases, with 12 bases between the two germline ends. CDR1 is SGHTA, CDR2 FQGNSA, per germline. The CDR3 DNA follows: TGTGCCAGCAGCCTCCTAAGGCCCAACACTGAAGCTTTCTTT. Encoded protein: CASSLLRPNTEAFF.

The chain employs TRBV27 and TRBJ2-6, with no clear D. This CDR3 spans 16 amino acids. V dropped 4 bases and J dropped 1 base, with 11 bases sitting between them. Germline-derived CDR1 and CDR2 are MNHEY and SMNVEV (reference sequence). The CDR3 DNA sequence: TGTGCCAGCAGTTCCCTCAGGTCTTCTGGGGCCAACGTCCTGACTTTC. It translates to CASSSLRSSGANVLTF.

The rearrangement uses TRBV10-3 and TRBJ2-7; TRBD2 matches at 7 bases. Losses at the gene ends were 6 bases for V and 4 bases for J; bases not matched to a gene: 12. CDR3 length: 15 residues. CDR1 and CDR2 from the germline V gene are ENHRY and SYGVKD. The CDR3 is CAIRALGRGSYEQYF. The DNA of the CDR3 is TGTGCCATCAGGGCGTTAGGGCGGGGGTCTTACGAGCAGTACTTC.

This clonotype has more than one count but fewer than ten. The chain joins TRBV6-2 or TRBV6-3 to TRBJ1-2; 7 bases are shared with TRBD1. Unmatched junction bases numbered 8, after V lost 8 bases and J lost 2 bases. The CDR3 has 14 amino acids. In germline, CDR1 is MNHEY, CDR2 SVGEGT. CDR3 region: CASREAGGNYGYTF. The CDR3 DNA follows: TGTGCCAGCCGAGAGGCAGGGGGGAACTATGGCTACACCTTC.